This T cell receptor beta chain comes out of a study of tumor-infiltrating lymphocytes in oesophageal squamous cell carcinoma. TCRdb processed the PCR reads anew with MiXCR; each CDR3 protein has one entry. Seen here are about 12,000 distinct CDR3 sequences, 55% observed once, and the top ten hold under 55%. The germline V gene has CDR1 SGHTA and CDR2 FQGNSA. CDR3 length equals 15 residues. Sequenced material: esophageal tumor tissue. The rearrangement joins TRBV7-2 to TRBJ2-4; TRBD1 matches 7 bases. The J call may be faulty, since TRBJ2-1 better matches the DNA end. The clonotype was recovered from a female donor with esophageal squamous cell carcinoma. This CDR3 is CASSLLQGPTGEQFF. DNA for the CDR3: TGTGCCAGCAGCTTACTACAGGGGCCTACTGGTGAGCAGTTCTTC.